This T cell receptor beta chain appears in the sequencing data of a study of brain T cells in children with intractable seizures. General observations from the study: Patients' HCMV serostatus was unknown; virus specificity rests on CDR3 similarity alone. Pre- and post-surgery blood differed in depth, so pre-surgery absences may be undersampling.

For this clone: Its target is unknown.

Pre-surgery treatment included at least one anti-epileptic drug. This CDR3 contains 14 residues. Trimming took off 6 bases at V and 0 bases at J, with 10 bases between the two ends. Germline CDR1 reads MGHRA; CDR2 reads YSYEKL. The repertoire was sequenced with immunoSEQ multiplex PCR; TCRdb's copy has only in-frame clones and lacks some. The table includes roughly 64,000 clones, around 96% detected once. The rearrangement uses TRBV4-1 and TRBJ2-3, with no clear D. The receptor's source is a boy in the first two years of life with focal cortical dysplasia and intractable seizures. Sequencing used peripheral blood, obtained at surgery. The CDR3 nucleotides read TGCGCCAGCAGTTTCGTGCCCAGCACAGATACGCAGTATTTT. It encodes CASSFVPSTDTQYF.